The 16 T cell receptor beta chains listed next were all sequenced from one sample in a study of CD8 T cells in ankylosing spondylitis. Study findings and constraints: The study identified a TCR beta motif of about eight highly homologous variants that appeared characteristic of ankylosing spondylitis blood.

No antigen has been assigned to these receptors. TCRdb recomputed calls from the 5' RACE reads with MiXCR, one row per CDR3 protein. The data hold more than 250,000 distinct CDR3 sequences, with roughly 8% observed a single time. Sequencing was performed on blood, either unsorted or a sorted T cell fraction (not recorded which). These receptors all come from a male donor with ankylosing spondylitis.

A single count supports this clonotype. This chain links TRBV4-3 with TRBJ2-1, with D hard to call. The CDR3 contains 11 residues. Trimming removed 4 bases from V and 6 bases from J, with 4 bases in between. The germline V gene has CDR1 LGHNA and CDR2 YSLEER. This chain's CDR3 is CASSRSNEQFF. The CDR3 DNA reads TGCGCCAGCAGCCGATCCAATGAGCAGTTCTTC.

CDR3: CASGPPGGETQYF. The CDR3 DNA follows: TGTGCTAGTGGTCCGCCGGGTGGAGAGACCCAGTACTTC. This chain joins TRBV12-5 and TRBJ2-5, with D unclear. The germline CDR1 and CDR2 sequences are LGHNT and FRNRAP. This CDR3 spans 13 amino acids. The V and J ends lost 5 bases and 4 bases respectively, with 11 bases between them.

J is TRBJ2-7 and V is TRBV20-1; D not resolved. Germline CDR1 and CDR2: DFQATT and SNEGSKA (reference sequence). The CDR3 is 14 residues long. Trimming took 1 base from V and 6 from J, leaving 16 bases between them. CDR3: CSARVGPAWGEQYF. The CDR3 coding sequence is TGCAGTGCTAGAGTGGGCCCCGCCTGGGGCGAGCAGTACTTC.

This clonotype appeared a few times. The chain carries TRBV6-2 or TRBV6-3 and TRBJ2-6, with D unclear. CDR3 size: 15 residues. CDR1 and CDR2 from the germline V gene are MNHEY and SVGEGT. With 6 bases removed from V and 6 bases from J, the gap between germline ends came to 15 bases. CDR3 region: CASSLGPPEANVLTF. The CDR3 DNA is TGTGCCAGCAGCCTCGGGCCCCCCGAGGCCAACGTCCTGACTTTC.

This sequence joins TRBV19 and TRBJ2-1; the match to TRBD2 covers 8 bases. Germline CDR1 LNHDA, CDR2 SQIVND (reference sequence). CDR3 length: 15 amino acids. After removal of 0 bases from V and 7 bases from J, the junction contained 5 bases not matched to a gene. In DNA form, the CDR3 reads TGTGCCAGTAGTATAGACCCGGGAGGGGGAAATGAGCAGTTCTTC. It specifies CASSIDPGGGNEQFF.

The chain carries TRBV28 and TRBJ2-3; the D gene is possibly TRBD2 (6 bases). Germline CDR1 MDHEN, CDR2 SYDVKM. V was trimmed by 7 bases and J by 3 bases, leaving 14 bases between them. CDR3 length: 14 residues. CDR3 in amino acids: CASTGLPGTDTQYF. The CDR3 DNA reads as TGTGCCAGCACGGGACTCCCGGGGACAGATACGCAGTATTTT.

This clonotype was counted ten times or more. The chain joins TRBV4-3 to TRBJ2-5, with unresolved D. This CDR3 is built from 14 residues. The germline gives CDR1 LGHNA, CDR2 YSLEER. Trimming shortened V by 0 bases and J by 5 bases, and 10 bases separated the two germline ends. The CDR3 DNA follows: TGCGCCAGCAGCCAAGATACCTCAAGGGAGACCCAGTACTTC. It translates to CASSQDTSRETQYF.

The rearrangement joins TRBV28 to TRBJ2-1, with 8 nucleotides matching TRBD2. CDR1 and CDR2 from the germline V gene are MDHEN and SYDVKM. The junction had 14 bases not matched to a gene; V was cut back by 9 bases and J by 4 bases. CDR3 size: 16 residues. Here the CDR3 reads CASLGYVAGLYNEQFF. DNA of the CDR3: TGTGCCAGTCTGGGTTATGTAGCGGGACTTTACAATGAGCAGTTCTTC.

This clonotype occurred many times. V usage is TRBV28 and J usage is TRBJ1-4; 8 bases line up with TRBD1. The CDR3 totals 15 residues. CDR1 is MDHEN, CDR2 SYDVKM, per germline. V trimming: 4 bases; J trimming: 4 bases; junction bases outside the gene matches: 5. The CDR3 coding sequence is TGTGCCAGCAGTTCTGGACAGGGATTTAATGAAAAACTGTTTTTT. Amino acid sequence: CASSSGQGFNEKLFF.

This chain links TRBV2 with TRBJ2-1, with D maybe TRBD2 (5 bases). The CDR3 is 15 amino acids. With 5 bases removed from V and 2 bases from J, the gap between germline ends came to 13 bases. The germline gives CDR1 SNHLY, CDR2 FYNNEI. This chain's CDR3 is CASSSGRATYNEQFF. CDR3 coding DNA: TGTGCCAGCAGTAGTGGGAGAGCCACCTACAATGAGCAGTTCTTC.

The table lists this clonotype with a few counts. The V and J genes are TRBV4-1 and TRBJ1-6; 7 bases align to TRBD1. Per the germline V gene, CDR1 is MGHRA and CDR2 is YSYEKL. V lost 1 base and J lost 10; bases outside the gene matches: 13. This CDR3 has 17 residues. CDR3 coding DNA: TGCGCCAGCAGCCAAGTAAGTGGCAGGGGGTTCGGATCACCCCTCCACTTT. Translated, it gives CASSQVSGRGFGSPLHF.

This clonotype was counted ten times or more. This rearrangement joins TRBV7-2 to TRBJ2-3; D not resolved. CDR1 is SGHTA and CDR2 is FQGNSA in the germline V gene. This CDR3 is 13 amino acids long. Trimming stripped 9 bases from V and 4 bases from J, with 14 bases between. The CDR3 spells CASTMQASDTQYF. CDR3 nucleotides: TGTGCCAGTACTATGCAGGCCTCAGATACGCAGTATTTT.

This clonotype was observed a handful of times. The V gene is TRBV27, the J gene TRBJ2-7; D might be TRBD1 or TRBD2, each matching 6 bases. CDR1 is MNHEY and CDR2 is SMNVEV in the germline V gene (reference sequence). With 6 bases removed from V and 0 bases from J, the gap between germline ends came to 12 bases. This CDR3 is built from 14 residues. The CDR3 sequence is CASRHGGPSYEQYF. CDR3 bases: TGTGCCAGCAGGCATGGGGGGCCCTCCTACGAGCAGTACTTC.

This clonotype was observed at least ten times. The genes are TRBV4-3 and TRBJ2-5; D gene unclear. The V gene lost 0 bases and the J gene lost 7 bases, with 12 bases spanning the gap. CDR3 length: 14 amino acids. Germline assignment: CDR1 LGHNA and CDR2 YSLEER. As DNA, the CDR3 is TGCGCCAGCAGCCAAGATGGTACAGCAGGGACCCAGTACTTC. Its translation: CASSQDGTAGTQYF.

This clonotype was seen repeatedly, ten times or more. The CDR3 DNA sequence: TGTGCCAGCAGCCTACAGGGTGCCTACGAGCAGTACTTC. Its protein product is CASSLQGAYEQYF. The rearrangement uses TRBV7-9 and TRBJ2-7; tentatively, D is TRBD1 (6 bases). CDR1 and CDR2 (germline): SEHNR, FQNEAQ (reference sequence). This CDR3 is 13 amino acids long. V was shortened by 5 bases and J by 2 bases, with 10 bases between the two germline ends.

There are a few counts of this clonotype. This rearrangement joins TRBV20-1 to TRBJ1-2; D is perhaps TRBD1 (6 bases). This CDR3 contains 13 residues. V was cut by 0 bases and J by 8 bases, with 13 bases left in between. Looked up from germline, CDR1 is DFQATT and CDR2 is SNEGSKA (reference sequence). In DNA form, the CDR3 reads TGCAGTGCTAGAGATCGGGGGGGCGGAGGCTACACCTTC. Its translation is CSARDRGGGGYTF.